This is a list of T cell receptor beta chains from one sample in a study of cytomegalovirus exposure and HLA in healthy donors. Some clones are missing from TCRdb's copy, which holds only in-frame ones; the method was immunoSEQ multiplex PCR. In the table there are approximately 160,000 clones, 84% of which are singletons. Material: PBMCs. Source of these receptors: a man younger than 35 in good health and CMV-seronegative. Both conserved end residues are part of each CDR3.

TRBV10-2	12	TRBJ2-4	CASSVVKNIQYF
TRBV5-1	14	TRBJ1-4	CASSLVGLNEKLFF
TRBV5-1	18	TRBJ2-7	CASSLIPSGGMSSYEQYF
TRBV6-1	14	TRBJ2-7	CASSDLAGVYEQYF
TRBV6-1	15	TRBJ1-1	CASSEVWGGNTEAFF
TRBV11-2	17	TRBJ2-1	CASTPGSGGRAYNEQFF
TRBV19	13	TRBJ1-2	CASSPPDRDGYTF
TRBV7-9	16	TRBJ2-1	CASSLRGLIGDNEQFF
TRBV6-6	16	TRBJ1-3	CASSYSVVHSGNTIYF
TRBV6-1	18	TRBJ2-5	CASSEFSSAPDLQETQYF
TRBV19	16	TRBJ1-5	CASSIDLPGFNQPQHF
TRBV7-9	13	TRBJ2-1	CASSLGTLNEQFF
TRBV20-1	11	TRBJ1-2	CSARAPSGYTF
TRBV6-6	14	TRBJ2-7	CASSNRDSSYEQYF
TRBV27	13	TRBJ1-4	CASSTRQNEKLFF
TRBV19	12	TRBJ2-3	CASSGPGNTQYF
TRBV5-4	13	TRBJ2-1	CASSLGGMDEQFF
TRBV11-2	14	TRBJ2-7	CASSPGTSGYEQYF
TRBV4-1	16	TRBJ1-4	CASSQGHGERDEKLFF
TRBV12-5	18	TRBJ1-5	CASGLRGEGDLDNQPQHF